This T cell receptor beta chain derives from a study of identical twins. General study results and limits: Conclusions leaned on cross-sectional statistical analysis and did not track the same donors over time.

On this clonotype itself: Its antigen is unidentified.

Per germline, CDR1 SGHTA and CDR2 FQGNSA. V lost 4 bases and J lost 3; bases outside the gene matches: 0. CDR3 size: 12 residues. From the 5' RACE reads, TCRdb called clonotypes with MiXCR, one entry per CDR3 protein. The profile covers some 320,000 distinct CDR3 sequences, with around 12% appearing a single time and 7.2% taken by the ten largest. The sample also formed part of further work on yellow fever vaccine responses in identical twins.

V and J are TRBV7-2 and TRBJ2-7; 7 positions agree with TRBD1. The source is a woman in her late teens or twenties in good health. The material sequenced was CD8+ T cells sorted from blood. CDR3 bases: TGTGCCAGCAGCTGGACAGGCTACGAGCAGTACTTC. Protein: CASSWTGYEQYF.